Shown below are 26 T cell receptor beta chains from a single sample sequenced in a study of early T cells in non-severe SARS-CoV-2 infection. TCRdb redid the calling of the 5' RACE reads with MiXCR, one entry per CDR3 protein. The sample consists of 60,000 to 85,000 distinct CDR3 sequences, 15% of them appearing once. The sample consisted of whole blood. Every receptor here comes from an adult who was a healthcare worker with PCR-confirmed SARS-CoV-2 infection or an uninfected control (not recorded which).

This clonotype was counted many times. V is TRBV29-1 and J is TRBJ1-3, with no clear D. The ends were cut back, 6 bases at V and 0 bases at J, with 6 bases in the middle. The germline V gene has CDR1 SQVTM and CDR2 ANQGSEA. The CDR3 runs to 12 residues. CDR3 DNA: TGCAGCGTAAAGTACTCTGGAAACACCATATATTTT. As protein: CSVKYSGNTIYF.

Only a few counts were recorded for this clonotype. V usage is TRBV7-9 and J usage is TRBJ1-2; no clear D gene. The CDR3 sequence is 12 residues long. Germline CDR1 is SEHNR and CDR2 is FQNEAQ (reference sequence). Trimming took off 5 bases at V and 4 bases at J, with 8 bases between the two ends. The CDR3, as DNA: TGTGCCAGCAGCCCGAACAGCTATGGCTACACCTTC. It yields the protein CASSPNSYGYTF.

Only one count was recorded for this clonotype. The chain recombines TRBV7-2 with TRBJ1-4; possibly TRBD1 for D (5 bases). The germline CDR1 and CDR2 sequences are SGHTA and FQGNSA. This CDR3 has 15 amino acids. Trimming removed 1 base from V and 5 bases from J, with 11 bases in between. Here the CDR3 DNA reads TGTGCCAGCAGCTTAGTGGGGACTGGGAATGAAAAACTGTTTTTT. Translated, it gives CASSLVGTGNEKLFF.

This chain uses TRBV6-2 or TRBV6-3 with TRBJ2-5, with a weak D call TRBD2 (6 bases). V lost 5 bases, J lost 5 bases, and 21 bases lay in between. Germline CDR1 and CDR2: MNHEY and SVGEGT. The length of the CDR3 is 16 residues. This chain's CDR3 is CASSPGFAGSTETQYF. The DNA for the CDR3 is TGTGCCAGCAGTCCTGGTTTTGCGGGATCCACGGAGACCCAGTACTTC.

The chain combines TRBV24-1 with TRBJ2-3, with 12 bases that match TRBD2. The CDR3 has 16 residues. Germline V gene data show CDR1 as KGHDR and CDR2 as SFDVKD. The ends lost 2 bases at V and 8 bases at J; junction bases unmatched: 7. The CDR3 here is CATSDSTSGGPGTQYF. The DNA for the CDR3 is TGTGCCACCAGTGATTCCACTAGCGGGGGGCCAGGTACGCAGTATTTT.

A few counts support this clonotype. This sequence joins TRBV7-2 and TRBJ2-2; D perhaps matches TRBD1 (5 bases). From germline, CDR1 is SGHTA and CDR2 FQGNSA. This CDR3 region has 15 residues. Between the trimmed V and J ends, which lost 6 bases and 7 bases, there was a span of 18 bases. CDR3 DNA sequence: TGTGCCAGCAGGGGGTGGAGCCCCCAGGGCGGGGAGCTGTTTTTT. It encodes CASRGWSPQGGELFF.

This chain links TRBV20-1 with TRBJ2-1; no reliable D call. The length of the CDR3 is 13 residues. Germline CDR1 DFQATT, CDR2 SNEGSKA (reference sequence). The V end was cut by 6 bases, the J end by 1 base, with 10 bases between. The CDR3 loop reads CSAAWGSYNEQFF. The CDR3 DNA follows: TGCAGTGCGGCATGGGGATCCTACAATGAGCAGTTCTTC.

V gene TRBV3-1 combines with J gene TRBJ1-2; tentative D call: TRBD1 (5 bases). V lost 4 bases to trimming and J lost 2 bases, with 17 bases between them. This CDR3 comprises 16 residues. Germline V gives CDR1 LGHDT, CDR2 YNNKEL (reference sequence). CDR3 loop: CASSRLGTDLNYGYTF. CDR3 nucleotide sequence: TGTGCCAGCAGCCGTCTAGGGACGGACCTAAACTATGGCTACACCTTC.

CDR3 bases: TGTGCCAGCAGGGAGTTACAGGGGATTAGCACAGATACGCAGTATTTT. It encodes CASRELQGISTDTQYF. The chain carries TRBV27 and TRBJ2-3; TRBD1 matches 7 bases. V lost 6 bases and J lost 0; bases outside the gene matches: 9. The length of the CDR3 is 16 residues. Germline V lookup: CDR1 MNHEY, CDR2 SMNVEV (reference sequence).

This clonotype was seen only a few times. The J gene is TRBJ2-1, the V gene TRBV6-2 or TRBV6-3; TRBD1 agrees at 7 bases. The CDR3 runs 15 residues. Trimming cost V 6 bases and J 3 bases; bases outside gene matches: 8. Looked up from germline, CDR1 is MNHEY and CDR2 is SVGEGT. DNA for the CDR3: TGTGCCAGCAGAACCATGGACAGGCACTACAATGAGCAGTTCTTC. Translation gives CASRTMDRHYNEQFF.

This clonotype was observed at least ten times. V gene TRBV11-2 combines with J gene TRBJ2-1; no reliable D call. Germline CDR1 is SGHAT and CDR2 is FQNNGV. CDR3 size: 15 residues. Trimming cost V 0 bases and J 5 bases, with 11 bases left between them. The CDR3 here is CASSLDIYSHNEQFF. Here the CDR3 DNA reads TGTGCCAGCAGCTTAGATATATACAGTCACAATGAGCAGTTCTTC. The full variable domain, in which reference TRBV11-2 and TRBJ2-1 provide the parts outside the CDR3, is EAGVAQSPRYKIIEKRQSVAFWCNPISGHATLYWYQQILGQGPKLLIQFQNNGVVDDSQLPKDRFSAERLKGVDSTLKIQPAKLEDSAVYLCASSLDIYSHNEQFFGPGTRLTVL.

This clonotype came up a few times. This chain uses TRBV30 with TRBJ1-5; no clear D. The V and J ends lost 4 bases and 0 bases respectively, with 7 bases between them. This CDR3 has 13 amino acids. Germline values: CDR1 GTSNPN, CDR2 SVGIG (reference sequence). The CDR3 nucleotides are TGTGCCTGGACAGAAAATAGCAATCAGCCCCAGCATTTT. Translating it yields CAWTENSNQPQHF. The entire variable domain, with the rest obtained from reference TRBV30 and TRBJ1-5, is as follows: SQTIHQWPATLVQPVGSPLSLECTVEGTSNPNLYWYRQAAGRGLQLLFYSVGIGQISSEVPQNLSASRPQDRQFILSSKKLLLSDSGFYLCAWTENSNQPQHFGDGTRLSIL.

The CDR3 loop reads CASSILRDNYGYTF. Written as DNA, the CDR3 is TGTGCCAGTAGTATTCTTCGGGACAACTATGGCTACACCTTC. This chain joins TRBV19 and TRBJ1-2, with D possibly TRBD1 on 5 matching bases. Looked up from germline, CDR1 is LNHDA and CDR2 is SQIVND (reference sequence). V was clipped by 3 bases and J by 2 bases, with 10 bases between them. This CDR3 is 14 amino acids long.

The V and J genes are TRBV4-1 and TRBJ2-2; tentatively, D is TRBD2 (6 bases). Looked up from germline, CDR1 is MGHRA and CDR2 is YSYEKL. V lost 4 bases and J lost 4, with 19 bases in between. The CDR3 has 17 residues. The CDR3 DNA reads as TGCGCCAGCAGCCCCTCAAACGGGGGAACTCGCACCGGGGAGCTGTTTTTT. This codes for CASSPSNGGTRTGELFF.

The CDR3 sequence: CSASAGADEKLFF. CDR3 bases: TGCAGTGCTAGCGCCGGGGCTGATGAAAAACTGTTTTTT. V usage is TRBV20-1 and J usage is TRBJ1-4; the D gene is possibly TRBD1 (5 bases). Germline CDR1 is DFQATT and CDR2 is SNEGSKA (reference sequence). CDR3 length equals 13 residues. V gave up 3 bases and J gave up 6 bases, with 11 bases separating them.

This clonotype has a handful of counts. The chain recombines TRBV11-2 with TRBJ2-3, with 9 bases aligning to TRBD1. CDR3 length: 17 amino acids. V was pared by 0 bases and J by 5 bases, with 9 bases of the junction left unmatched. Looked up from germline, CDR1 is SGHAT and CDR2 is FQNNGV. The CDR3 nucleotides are TGTGCCAGCAGCTTAGATGCCCGGGACAGGGTGAGAGATACGCAGTATTTT. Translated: CASSLDARDRVRDTQYF.

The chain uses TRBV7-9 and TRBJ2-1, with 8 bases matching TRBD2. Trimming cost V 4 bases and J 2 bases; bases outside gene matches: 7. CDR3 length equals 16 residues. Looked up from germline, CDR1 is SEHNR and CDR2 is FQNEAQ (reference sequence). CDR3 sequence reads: CASSSPSGRAYNEQFF. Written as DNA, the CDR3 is TGTGCCAGCAGCTCCCCCTCCGGGAGGGCCTACAATGAGCAGTTCTTC.

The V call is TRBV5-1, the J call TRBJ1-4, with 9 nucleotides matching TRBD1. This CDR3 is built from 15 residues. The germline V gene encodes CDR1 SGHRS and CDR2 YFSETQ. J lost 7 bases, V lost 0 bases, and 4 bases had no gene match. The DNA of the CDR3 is TGCGCCAGCAGCTTGGGGACAGGGGCCGGTGAAAAACTGTTTTTT. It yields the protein CASSLGTGAGEKLFF.

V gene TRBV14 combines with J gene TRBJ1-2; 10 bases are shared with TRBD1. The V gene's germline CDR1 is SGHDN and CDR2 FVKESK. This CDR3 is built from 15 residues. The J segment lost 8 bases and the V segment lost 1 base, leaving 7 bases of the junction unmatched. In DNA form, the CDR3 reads TGTGCCAGCAGCCAAGGTCCGGACAGGGGGGACGGCTACACCTTC. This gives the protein CASSQGPDRGDGYTF.

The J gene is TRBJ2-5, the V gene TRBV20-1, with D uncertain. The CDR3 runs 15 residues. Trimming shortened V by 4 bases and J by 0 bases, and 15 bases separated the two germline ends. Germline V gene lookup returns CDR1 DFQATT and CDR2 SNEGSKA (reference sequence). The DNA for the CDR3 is TGCAGTGCTACAGATGCGCACCCGTACCAAGAGACCCAGTACTTC. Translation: CSATDAHPYQETQYF.

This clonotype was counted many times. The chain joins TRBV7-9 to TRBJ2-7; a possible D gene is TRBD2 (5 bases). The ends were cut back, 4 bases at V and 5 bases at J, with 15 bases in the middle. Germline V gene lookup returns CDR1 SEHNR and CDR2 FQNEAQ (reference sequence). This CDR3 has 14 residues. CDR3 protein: CASSSQGLSNEQYF. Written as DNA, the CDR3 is TGTGCCAGCAGCTCTCAAGGACTGTCCAACGAGCAGTACTTC.

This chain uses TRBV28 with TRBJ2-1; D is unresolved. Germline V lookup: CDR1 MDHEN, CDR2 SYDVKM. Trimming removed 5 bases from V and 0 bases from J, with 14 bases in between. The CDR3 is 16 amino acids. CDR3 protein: CASSLKQFDSYNEQFF. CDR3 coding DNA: TGTGCCAGCAGTCTGAAACAATTTGACTCCTACAATGAGCAGTTCTTC. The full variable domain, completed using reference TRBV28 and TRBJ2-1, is DVKVTQSSRYLVKRTGEKVFLECVQDMDHENMFWYRQDPGLGLRLIYFSYDVKMKEKGDIPEGYSVSREKKERFSLILESASTNQTSMYLCASSLKQFDSYNEQFFGPGTRLTVL.

The CDR3 DNA reads as TGTGCCAGCAGCTTAGGATCCGGGGGCGCAGATACGCAGTATTTT. This codes for CASSLGSGGADTQYF. V and J are TRBV11-2 and TRBJ2-3; D assignment may be TRBD1 or TRBD2 (6 bases each). V was cut by 1 base and J by 4 bases, with 12 bases left in between. Germline V gives CDR1 SGHAT, CDR2 FQNNGV. There are 15 residues in the CDR3. Filled out from reference TRBV11-2 and TRBJ2-3, the complete variable domain reads EAGVAQSPRYKIIEKRQSVAFWCNPISGHATLYWYQQILGQGPKLLIQFQNNGVVDDSQLPKDRFSAERLKGVDSTLKIQPAKLEDSAVYLCASSLGSGGADTQYFGPGTRLTVL.

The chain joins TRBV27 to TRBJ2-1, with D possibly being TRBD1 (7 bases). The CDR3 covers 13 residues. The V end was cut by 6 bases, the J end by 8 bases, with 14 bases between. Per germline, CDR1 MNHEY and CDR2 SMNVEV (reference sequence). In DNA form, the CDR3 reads TGTGCCAGCAGACAGACAGGGAGGCATGAGCAGTTCTTC. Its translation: CASRQTGRHEQFF.

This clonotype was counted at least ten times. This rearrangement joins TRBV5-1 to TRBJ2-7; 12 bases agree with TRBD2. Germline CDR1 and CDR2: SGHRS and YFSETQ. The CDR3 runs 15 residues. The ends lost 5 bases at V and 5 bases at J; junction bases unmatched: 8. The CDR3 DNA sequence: TGCGCCAGCAGAGCAGCGGGACTAGCGGGTCACGAGCAGTACTTC. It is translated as CASRAAGLAGHEQYF.

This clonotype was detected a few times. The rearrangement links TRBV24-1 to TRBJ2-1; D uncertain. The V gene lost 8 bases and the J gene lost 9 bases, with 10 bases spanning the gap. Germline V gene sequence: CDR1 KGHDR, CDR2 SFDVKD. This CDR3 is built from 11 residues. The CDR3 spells CATNESGEQFF. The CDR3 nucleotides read TGTGCCACCAACGAATCCGGTGAGCAGTTCTTC.